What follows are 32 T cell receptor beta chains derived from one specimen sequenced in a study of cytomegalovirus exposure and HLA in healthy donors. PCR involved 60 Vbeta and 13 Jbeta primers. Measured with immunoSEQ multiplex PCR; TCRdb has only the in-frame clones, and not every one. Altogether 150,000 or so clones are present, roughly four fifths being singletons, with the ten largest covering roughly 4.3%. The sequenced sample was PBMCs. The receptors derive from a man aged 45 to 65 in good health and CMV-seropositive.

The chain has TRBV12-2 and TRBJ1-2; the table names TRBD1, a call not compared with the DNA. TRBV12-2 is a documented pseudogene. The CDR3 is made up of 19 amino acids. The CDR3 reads CASRCPSRDRDYRNYGYTF. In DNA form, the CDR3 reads TGTGCAAGTCGCTGCCCCTCCCGGGACAGGGATTATAGGAACTATGGCTACACCTTC.

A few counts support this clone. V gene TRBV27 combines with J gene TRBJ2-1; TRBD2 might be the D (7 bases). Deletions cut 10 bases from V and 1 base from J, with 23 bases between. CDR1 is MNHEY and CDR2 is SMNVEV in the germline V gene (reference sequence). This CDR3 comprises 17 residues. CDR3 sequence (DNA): TGTGCCACCCTACGGGGGGCGACTTCCCTTTCCTACAATGAGCAGTTCTTC. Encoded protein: CATLRGATSLSYNEQFF.

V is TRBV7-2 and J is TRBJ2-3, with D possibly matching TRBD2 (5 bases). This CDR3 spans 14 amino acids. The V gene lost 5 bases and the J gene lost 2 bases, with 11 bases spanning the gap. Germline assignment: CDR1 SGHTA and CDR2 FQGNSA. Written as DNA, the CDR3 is TGTGCCAGCAGCCTCGGCGGGTACACAGATACGCAGTATTTT. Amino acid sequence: CASSLGGYTDTQYF.

The CDR3 loop is CASSQGQGRTGELFF. Here the CDR3 DNA reads TGCGCCAGCAGCCAGGGACAGGGGAGGACCGGGGAGCTGTTTTTT. The chain joins TRBV4-1 to TRBJ2-2; 10 bases match TRBD1. V lost 3 bases to trimming and J lost 5 bases; unmatched junction nucleotides: 3. CDR1 is MGHRA, CDR2 YSYEKL, per germline. The length of the CDR3 is 15 residues.

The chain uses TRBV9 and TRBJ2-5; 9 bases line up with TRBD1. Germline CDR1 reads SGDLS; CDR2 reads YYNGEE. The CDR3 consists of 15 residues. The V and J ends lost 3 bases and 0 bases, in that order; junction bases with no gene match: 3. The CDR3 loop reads CASSAGTGHQETQYF. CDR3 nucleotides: TGTGCCAGCAGCGCCGGGACAGGGCACCAAGAGACCCAGTACTTC.

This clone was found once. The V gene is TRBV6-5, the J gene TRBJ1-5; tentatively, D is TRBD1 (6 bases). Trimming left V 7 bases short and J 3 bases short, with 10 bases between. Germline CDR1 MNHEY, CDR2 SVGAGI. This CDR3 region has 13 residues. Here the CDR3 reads CASMGGHNQPQHF. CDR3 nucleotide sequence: TGTGCCAGCATGGGGGGGCACAATCAGCCCCAGCATTTT.

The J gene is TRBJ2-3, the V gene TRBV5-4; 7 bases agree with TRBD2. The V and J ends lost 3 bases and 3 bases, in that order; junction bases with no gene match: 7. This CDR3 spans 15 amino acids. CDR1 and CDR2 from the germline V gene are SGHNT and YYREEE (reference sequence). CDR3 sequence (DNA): TGTGCCAGCAGCTGGCAGGCTAGCGGTACAGATACGCAGTATTTT. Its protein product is CASSWQASGTDTQYF.

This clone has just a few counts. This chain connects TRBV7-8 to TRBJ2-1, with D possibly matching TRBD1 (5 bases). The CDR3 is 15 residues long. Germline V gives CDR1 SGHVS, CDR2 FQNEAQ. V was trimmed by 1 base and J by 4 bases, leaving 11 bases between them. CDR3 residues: CASSLGKGWYNEQFF. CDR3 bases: TGTGCCAGCAGCTTAGGGAAGGGGTGGTACAATGAGCAGTTCTTC.

The CDR3 nucleotides read TGCGCCAGCAGCGGGCCTGGACACTCTGGAAACACCATATATTTT. Amino acids: CASSGPGHSGNTIYF. V is TRBV5-1 and J is TRBJ1-3, with D perhaps TRBD1 (5 bases). V lost 4 bases and J 0 bases, leaving 11 bases between the germline ends. Germline V lookup: CDR1 SGHRS, CDR2 YFSETQ. The CDR3 spans 15 residues.

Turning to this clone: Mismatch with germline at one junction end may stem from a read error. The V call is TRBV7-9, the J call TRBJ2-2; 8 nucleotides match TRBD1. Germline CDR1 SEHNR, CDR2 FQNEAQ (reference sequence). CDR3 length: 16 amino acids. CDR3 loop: CSSSNRQGRNTGELFF. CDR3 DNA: TGTTCCAGCAGCAACCGACAGGGGCGGAACACCGGGGAGCTGTTTTTT.

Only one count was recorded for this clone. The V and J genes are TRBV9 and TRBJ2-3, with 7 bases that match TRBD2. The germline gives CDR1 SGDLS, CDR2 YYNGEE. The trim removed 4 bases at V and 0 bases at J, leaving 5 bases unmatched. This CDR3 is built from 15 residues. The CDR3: CASSPGGSSTDTQYF. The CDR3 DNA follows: TGTGCCAGCAGCCCCGGGGGGTCTAGCACAGATACGCAGTATTTT.

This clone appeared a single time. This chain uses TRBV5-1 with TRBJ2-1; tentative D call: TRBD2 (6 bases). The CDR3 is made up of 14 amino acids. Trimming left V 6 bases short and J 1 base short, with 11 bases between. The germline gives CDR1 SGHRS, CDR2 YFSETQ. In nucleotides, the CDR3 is TGCGCCAGCACCCGGGACTCGTCCTACAATGAGCAGTTCTTC. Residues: CASTRDSSYNEQFF.

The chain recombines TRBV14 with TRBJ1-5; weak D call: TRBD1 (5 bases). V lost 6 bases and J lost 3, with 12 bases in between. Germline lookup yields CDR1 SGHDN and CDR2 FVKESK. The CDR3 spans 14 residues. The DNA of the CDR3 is TGTGCCAGCAGAACAGGTCCCCCCAATCAGCCCCAGCATTTT. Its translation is CASRTGPPNQPQHF.

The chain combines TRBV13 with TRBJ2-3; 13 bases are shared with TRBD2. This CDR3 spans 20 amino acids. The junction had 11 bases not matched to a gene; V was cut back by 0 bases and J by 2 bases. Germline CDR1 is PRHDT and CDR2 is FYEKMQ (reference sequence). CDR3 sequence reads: CASSLGVLLAGGENTDTQYF. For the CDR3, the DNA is TGTGCCAGCAGCTTAGGCGTGCTACTAGCGGGGGGGGAAAACACAGATACGCAGTATTTT.

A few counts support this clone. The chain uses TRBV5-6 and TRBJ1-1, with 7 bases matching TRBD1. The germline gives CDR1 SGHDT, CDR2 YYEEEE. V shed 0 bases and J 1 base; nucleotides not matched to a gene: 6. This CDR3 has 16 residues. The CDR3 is CASSLAGGQSNTEAFF. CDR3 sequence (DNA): TGTGCCAGCAGCTTGGCTGGGGGACAGTCGAACACTGAAGCTTTCTTT.

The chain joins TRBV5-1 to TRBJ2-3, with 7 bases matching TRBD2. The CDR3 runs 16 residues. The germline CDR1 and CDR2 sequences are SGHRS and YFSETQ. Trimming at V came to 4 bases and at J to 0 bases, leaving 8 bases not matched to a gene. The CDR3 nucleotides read TGCGCCAGCAGCAGTCTCGGGGGGAGTAGCACAGATACGCAGTATTTT. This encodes CASSSLGGSSTDTQYF.

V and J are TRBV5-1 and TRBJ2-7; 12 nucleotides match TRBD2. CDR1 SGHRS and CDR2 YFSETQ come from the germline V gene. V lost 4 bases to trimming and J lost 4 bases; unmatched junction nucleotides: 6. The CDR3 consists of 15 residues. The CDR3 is CASSLAGTSGYEQYF. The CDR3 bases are TGCGCCAGCAGCCTGGCCGGGACTAGCGGGTACGAGCAGTACTTC.

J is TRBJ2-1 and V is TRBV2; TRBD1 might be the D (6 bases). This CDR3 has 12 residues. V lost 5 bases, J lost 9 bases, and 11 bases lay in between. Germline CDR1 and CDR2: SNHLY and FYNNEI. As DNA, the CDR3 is TGTGCCAGCAGTCACAGGGTTTCTGAGCAGTTCTTC. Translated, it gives CASSHRVSEQFF.

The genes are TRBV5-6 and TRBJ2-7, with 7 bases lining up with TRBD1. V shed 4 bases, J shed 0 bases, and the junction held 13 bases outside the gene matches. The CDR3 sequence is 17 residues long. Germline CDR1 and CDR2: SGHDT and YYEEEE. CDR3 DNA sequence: TGTGCCAGCAGCGCCGGAACAGGGGCTGCAAACTCCTACGAGCAGTACTTC. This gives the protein CASSAGTGAANSYEQYF. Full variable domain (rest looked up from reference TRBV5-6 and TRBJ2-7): DAGVTQSPTHLIKTRGQQVTLRCSPKSGHDTVSWYQQALGQGPQFIFQYYEEEERQRGNFPDRFSGHQFPNYSSELNVNALLLGDSALYLCASSAGTGAANSYEQYFGPGTRLTVT.

The CDR3 DNA reads as TGTGCCAGCAAGGACAGGGGTGGTTCCACCTTCTACGAGCAGTACTTC. Protein: CASKDRGGSTFYEQYF. V and J are TRBV27 and TRBJ2-7, with 9 positions matching TRBD1. V trimming: 7 bases; J trimming: 3 bases; junction bases outside the gene matches: 13. This CDR3 has 16 residues. The germline V gene has CDR1 MNHEY and CDR2 SMNVEV (reference sequence).

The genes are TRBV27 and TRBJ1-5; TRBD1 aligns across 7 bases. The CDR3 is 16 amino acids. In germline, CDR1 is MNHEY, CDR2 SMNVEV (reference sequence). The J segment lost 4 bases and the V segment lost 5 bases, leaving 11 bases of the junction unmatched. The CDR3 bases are TGTGCCAGCAGTGCCCTCGACAGGGAGAGGAATCAGCCCCAGCATTTT. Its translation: CASSALDRERNQPQHF.

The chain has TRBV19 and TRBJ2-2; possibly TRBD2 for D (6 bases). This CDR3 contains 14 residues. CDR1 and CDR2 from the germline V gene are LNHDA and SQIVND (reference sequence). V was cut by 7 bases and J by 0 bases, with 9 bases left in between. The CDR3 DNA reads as TGTGCCAGTAAATCGGGGGCGAACACCGGGGAGCTGTTTTTT. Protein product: CASKSGANTGELFF.

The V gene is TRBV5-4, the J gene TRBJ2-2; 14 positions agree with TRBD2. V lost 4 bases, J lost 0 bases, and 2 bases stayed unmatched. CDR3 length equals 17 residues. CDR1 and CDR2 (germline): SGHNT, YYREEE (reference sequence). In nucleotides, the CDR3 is TGTGCCAGCAGCCCGGGACTAGCGGGGGCGAACACCGGGGAGCTGTTTTTT. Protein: CASSPGLAGANTGELFF.

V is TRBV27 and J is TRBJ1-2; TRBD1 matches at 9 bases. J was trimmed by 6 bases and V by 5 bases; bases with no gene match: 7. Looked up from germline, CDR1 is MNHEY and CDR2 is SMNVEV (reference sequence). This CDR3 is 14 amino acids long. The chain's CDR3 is CASSGLTGGHGYTF. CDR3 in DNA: TGTGCCAGCAGTGGGTTGACAGGGGGGCATGGCTACACCTTC.

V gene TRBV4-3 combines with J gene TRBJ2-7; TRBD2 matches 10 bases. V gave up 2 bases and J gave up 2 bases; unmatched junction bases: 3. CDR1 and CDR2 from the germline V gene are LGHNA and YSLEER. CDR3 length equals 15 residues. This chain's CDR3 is CASSQKLAGTYEQYF. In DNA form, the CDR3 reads TGCGCCAGCAGCCAAAAACTAGCGGGGACCTACGAGCAGTACTTC.

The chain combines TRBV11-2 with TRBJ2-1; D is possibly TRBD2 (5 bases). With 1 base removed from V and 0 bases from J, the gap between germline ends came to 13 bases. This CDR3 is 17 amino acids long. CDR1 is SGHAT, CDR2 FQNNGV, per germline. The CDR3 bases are TGTGCCAGCAGCTTAGCGTGGGGAGCGTTCTCCTACAATGAGCAGTTCTTC. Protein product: CASSLAWGAFSYNEQFF.

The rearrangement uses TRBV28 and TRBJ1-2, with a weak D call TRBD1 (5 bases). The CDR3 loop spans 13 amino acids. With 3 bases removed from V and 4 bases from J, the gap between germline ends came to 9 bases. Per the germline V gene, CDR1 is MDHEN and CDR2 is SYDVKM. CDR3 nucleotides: TGTGCCAGCAGTTTGCAGGGTGCCTATGGCTACACCTTC. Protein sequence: CASSLQGAYGYTF.

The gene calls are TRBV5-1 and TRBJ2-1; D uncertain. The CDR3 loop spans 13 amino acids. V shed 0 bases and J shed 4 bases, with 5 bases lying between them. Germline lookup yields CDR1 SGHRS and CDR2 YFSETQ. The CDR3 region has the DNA TGCGCCAGCAGCTTGGACGAGTACAATGAGCAGTTCTTC. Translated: CASSLDEYNEQFF.

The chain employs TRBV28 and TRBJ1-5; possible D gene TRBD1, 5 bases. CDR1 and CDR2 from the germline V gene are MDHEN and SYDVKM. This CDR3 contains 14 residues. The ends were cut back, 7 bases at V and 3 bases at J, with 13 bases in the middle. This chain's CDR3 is CASKSGGLNQPQHF. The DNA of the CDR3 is TGTGCCAGCAAATCGGGGGGACTCAATCAGCCCCAGCATTTT. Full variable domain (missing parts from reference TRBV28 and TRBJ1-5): DVKVTQSSRYLVKRTGEKVFLECVQDMDHENMFWYRQDPGLGLRLIYFSYDVKMKEKGDIPEGYSVSREKKERFSLILESASTNQTSMYLCASKSGGLNQPQHFGDGTRLSIL.

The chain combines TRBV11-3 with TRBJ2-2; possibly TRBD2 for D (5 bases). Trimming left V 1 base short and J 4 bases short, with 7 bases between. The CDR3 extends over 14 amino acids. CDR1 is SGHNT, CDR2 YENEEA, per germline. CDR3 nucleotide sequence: TGTGCCAGCAGCTTAGGGACTGGCACCGGGGAGCTGTTTTTT. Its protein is CASSLGTGTGELFF.

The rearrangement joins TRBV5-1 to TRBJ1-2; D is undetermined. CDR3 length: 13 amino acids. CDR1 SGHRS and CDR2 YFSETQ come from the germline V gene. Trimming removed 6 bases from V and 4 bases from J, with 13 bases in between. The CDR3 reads CASTSSQLYGYTF. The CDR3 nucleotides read TGCGCCAGCACTTCTTCACAGCTCTATGGCTACACCTTC.

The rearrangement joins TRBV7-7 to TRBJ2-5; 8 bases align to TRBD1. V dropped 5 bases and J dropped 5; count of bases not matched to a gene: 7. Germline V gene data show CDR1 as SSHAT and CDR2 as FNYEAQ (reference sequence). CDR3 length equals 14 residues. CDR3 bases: TGTGCCAGCAGCCCCACAGGGGGTCGGGAGACCCAGTACTTC. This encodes CASSPTGGRETQYF.